This T cell receptor (beta chain) was documented in a study of blood T cell repertoires in COVID-19. For the study at large: Spain, Italy and the United States supplied samples that represented acute and convalescent COVID-19.

Germline V gives CDR1 SGHTA, CDR2 FQGNSA. The V gene lost 4 bases and the J gene lost 10 bases, with 14 bases spanning the gap. This CDR3 contains 13 residues. Generated by immunoSEQ multiplex PCR, the TCRdb table keeps only in-frame clones and is missing some. The sample has 200,000 to 250,000 clones, around 87% seen once. Everyone who took part was roughly 18 to 89 years old, and they came from about 23 US areas. In this sample, this clone turned up a few times. V and J are TRBV7-2 and TRBJ2-1; TRBD1 is a possible D gene (6 bases). The receptor was isolated from a woman aged 45-65 years who had recovered from COVID-19. Source material: PBMCs or T cells enriched from blood (not recorded which). The CDR3 spells CASSSAQGMEQFF. The DNA of the CDR3 is TGTGCCAGCAGCTCGGCACAGGGTATGGAGCAGTTCTTC.